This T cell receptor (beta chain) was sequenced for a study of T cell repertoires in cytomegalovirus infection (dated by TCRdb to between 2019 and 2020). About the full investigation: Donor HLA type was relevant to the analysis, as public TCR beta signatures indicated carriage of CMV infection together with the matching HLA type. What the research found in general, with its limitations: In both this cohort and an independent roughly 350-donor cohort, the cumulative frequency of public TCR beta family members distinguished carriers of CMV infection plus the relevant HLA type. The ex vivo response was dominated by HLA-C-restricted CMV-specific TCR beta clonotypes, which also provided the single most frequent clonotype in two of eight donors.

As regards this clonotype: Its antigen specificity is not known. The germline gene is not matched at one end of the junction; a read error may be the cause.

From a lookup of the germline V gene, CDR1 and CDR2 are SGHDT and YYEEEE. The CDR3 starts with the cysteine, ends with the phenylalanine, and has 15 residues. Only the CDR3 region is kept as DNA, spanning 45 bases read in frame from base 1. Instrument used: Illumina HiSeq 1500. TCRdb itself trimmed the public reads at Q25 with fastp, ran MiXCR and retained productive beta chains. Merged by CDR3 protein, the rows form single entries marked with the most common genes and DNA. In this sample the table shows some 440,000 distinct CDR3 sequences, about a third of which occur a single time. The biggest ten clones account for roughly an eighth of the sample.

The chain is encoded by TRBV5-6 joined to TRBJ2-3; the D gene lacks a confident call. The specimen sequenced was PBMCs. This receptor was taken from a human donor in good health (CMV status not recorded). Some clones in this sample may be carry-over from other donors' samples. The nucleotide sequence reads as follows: TGTGCCAGCAGCTTGGACAAAACGAGCACAGATACGCACTATTTT. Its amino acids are CASSLDKTSTDTHYF.